A single sample gave rise to the 8 T cell receptor beta chains below, sequenced in a study of blood T cell repertoires in COVID-19. Sequencing was performed with immunoSEQ multiplex PCR; in TCRdb, only in-frame clones are kept and a portion is missing. The sample has about 39,000 clones, almost 85% seen once. Sequenced sample: peripheral blood. These receptors all come from a human donor in a cohort sampled during active COVID-19.

The chain carries TRBV30 and TRBJ1-2; D is possibly TRBD1 (6 bases). CDR1 and CDR2 (germline): GTSNPN, SVGIG (reference sequence). The CDR3 runs 14 residues. Trimming stripped 4 bases from V and 2 bases from J, with 14 bases between. Written as DNA, the CDR3 is TGTGCCTGGAAGACTCCCCAGGGGAACTATGGCTACACCTTC. This sequence encodes CAWKTPQGNYGYTF.

V is TRBV18 and J is TRBJ2-5, with a weak D call TRBD1 (6 bases). V was cut by 2 bases and J by 4 bases, with 11 bases left in between. The CDR3 has 14 amino acids. Germline V gene sequence: CDR1 KGHSH, CDR2 LQKENI. The CDR3 DNA is TGTGCCAGCTCACCAGGGGGCTTTGGAGAGACCCAGTACTTC. As protein: CASSPGGFGETQYF.

The rearrangement joins TRBV6-5 to TRBJ1-3; the D is unclear. Germline CDR1 is MNHEY and CDR2 is SVGAGI. V gave up 6 bases and J gave up 3 bases, with 6 bases separating them. This CDR3 region has 12 residues. As DNA, the CDR3 is TGTGCCAGCAGGGAGCTTGGAAACACCATATATTTT. Its protein product is CASRELGNTIYF.

The rearrangement links TRBV7-9 to TRBJ1-5; 11 nucleotides align to TRBD1. The CDR3 is 18 residues long. The ends lost 5 bases at V and 6 bases at J; junction bases unmatched: 15. Germline CDR1 is SEHNR and CDR2 is FQNEAQ (reference sequence). The CDR3 nucleotides read TGTGCCAGCAGCGCCAGCCTTGGACAGGGGGCTGGTGGTCAGCCCCAGCATTTT. The encoded protein is CASSASLGQGAGGQPQHF.

The chain joins TRBV7-8 to TRBJ2-3, with 7 positions matching TRBD1. Germline values: CDR1 SGHVS, CDR2 FQNEAQ. V shed 5 bases, J shed 7 bases, and the junction held 3 bases outside the gene matches. The CDR3 covers 12 residues. DNA of the CDR3: TGTGCCAGCAGCCCAGGGGGACATACGCAGTATTTT. Encoded protein: CASSPGGHTQYF.

The V and J genes are TRBV3-1 (or the pseudogene TRBV3-2) and TRBJ1-1, with 8 bases lining up with TRBD1. Germline V lookup: CDR1 LGHDT, CDR2 YNNKEL (reference sequence). The CDR3 extends over 14 amino acids. The junction had 4 bases not matched to a gene; V was cut back by 6 bases and J by 1 base. CDR3 DNA: TGTGCCAGCAGATCAGGGGGCGGGAACACTGAAGCTTTCTTT. It encodes CASRSGGGNTEAFF.

The rearrangement links TRBV27 to TRBJ2-7; 9 bases fit TRBD2. This CDR3 is 16 amino acids long. The germline V gene has CDR1 MNHEY and CDR2 SMNVEV (reference sequence). The V and J ends lost 1 base and 1 base, in that order; junction bases with no gene match: 5. This CDR3 reads CASSLWSAGGSYEQYF. The DNA for the CDR3 is TGTGCCAGCAGTTTATGGTCGGCGGGAGGGTCCTACGAGCAGTACTTC.

This clone has only one observation. The chain employs TRBV7-9 and TRBJ2-1; 13 bases match TRBD2. Germline V lookup: CDR1 SEHNR, CDR2 FQNEAQ (reference sequence). The CDR3 covers 15 residues. The V gene end was trimmed by 5 bases and the J gene end by 7 bases; junction bases not matched to a gene: 5. The CDR3 sequence: CASSPGTSGDNEQFF. In DNA form, the CDR3 reads TGTGCCAGCAGCCCCGGGACTAGCGGGGATAATGAGCAGTTCTTC.